One T cell receptor (beta chain) is described in this entry. Its antigen is undetermined. The sample comes from a study of PD-1 blockade in classical Hodgkin lymphoma. Germline V gives CDR1 MNHEY, CDR2 SVGAGI. V trimming: 6 bases; J trimming: 0 bases; junction bases outside the gene matches: 5. This CDR3 is built from 15 residues. Time point reported: cycle 4 day 1 (C4D1), after more than five weeks of nivolumab. All trial patients relapsed after autologous stem cell transplantation. Assay used: immunoSEQ multiplex PCR; TCRdb lists only in-frame clones, some missing. There are 85,000 to 90,000 clones in the sample; just over 90% occur only once, and approximately 2.9% lies in the top ten. Study-wide findings and caveats: Some patients started nivolumab under 1 year after ASCT, and they were excluded.

The sequencing here drew on peripheral blood mononuclear cells (PBMCs), taken before the fourth cycle of nivolumab. The V gene is TRBV6-5, the J gene TRBJ1-2, with 9 bases aligning to TRBD1. The clonotype was recovered from a human donor with classical Hodgkin lymphoma. DNA of the CDR3: TGTGCCAGCAGCAAGGGACAGGGCCCTAACTATGGCTACACCTTC. The encoded protein is CASSKGQGPNYGYTF.